The rows below give T cell receptor beta chains drawn from one sample of a study of cytotoxic CD8 clonotypes in ibrutinib-treated CLL. Libraries were prepared by immunoSEQ multiplex PCR; TCRdb keeps only in-frame clonotypes and omits some of them. The sample has roughly 180,000 clones, around 70% seen once. The sequences come from PBMCs, collected after 24 months of ibrutinib treatment. The receptors come from a human donor with chronic lymphocytic leukemia. Each CDR3 is given with its conserved first and last residue. The D gene is left open where the match is weak. Only some rows state a clone size, as once, few, many or a class for expanded clones.

cdr3_nt | cdr3_aa | clone_size | d_call | j_call | cdr3_length | v_call
TGTGCCTGTGAGGACCGGGGCGGCTACGAGCAGTACTTC | CACEDRGGYEQYF | . | . | TRBJ2-7 | 13 | TRBV30
TGTGCCAGCAGTCGAGGCCCAGCGGGAGGCCCAGGGGAGCTGTTTTTT | CASSRGPAGGPGELFF | . | TRBD2 | TRBJ2-2 | 16 | TRBV6-6
TGTGCCATCAGTGAGTCGGGGAGGGTCGAGCAGTACTTC | CAISESGRVEQYF | . | TRBD2 | TRBJ2-7 | 13 | TRBV10-3
TGTGCCAGCAGCTTAAACAGGGTAAACGGCTACACCTTC | CASSLNRVNGYTF | . | . | TRBJ1-2 | 13 | TRBV7-3
TGCGCCAGCAGCCAAGAAACCGCCCTGCTTTCCCAGGGAGGTGAGCAGTACTTC | CASSQETALLSQGGEQYF | . | . | TRBJ2-7 | 18 | TRBV4-1
TGTGCCAGCGGTGGACTAGCGGAGAGTGATACGCAGTATTTT | CASGGLAESDTQYF | . | TRBD2 | TRBJ2-3 | 14 | TRBV19
TGTGCCACCAGCAGAGATGGGCTATACCAAGAGACCCAGTACTTC | CATSRDGLYQETQYF | . | . | TRBJ2-5 | 15 | TRBV15
TGTGCCAGCAGCGTAGTCGGCCACGGTCCCCCCTACGAGCAGTACTTC | CASSVVGHGPPYEQYF | . | . | TRBJ2-7 | 16 | TRBV9
TGTGCCAGCAGTCCGGCTCTGGCACGGCATGAGCAGTTCTTC | CASSPALARHEQFF | . | . | TRBJ2-1 | 14 | TRBV6-1
TGTGCCAGCAGCTCTAGCGGGCCTCTCTACGAGCAGTACTTC | CASSSSGPLYEQYF | once | TRBD2 | TRBJ2-7 | 14 | TRBV7-6
TGTGCCAGCAGCGGTGGACAGGGGTGGGAGACCCAGTACTTC | CASSGGQGWETQYF | once | TRBD1 | TRBJ2-5 | 14 | TRBV25-1
TGTGCCAGCAGCCATCCCCGTAGCGGGCAGACCTACGAGCAGTACTTC | CASSHPRSGQTYEQYF | . | TRBD2 | TRBJ2-7 | 16 | TRBV7-2
TGCGCCAGCAGCCAAGATGGCACGGCCTCAGATACGCAGTATTTT | CASSQDGTASDTQYF | . | . | TRBJ2-3 | 15 | TRBV4-1
TGTGCCAGCAGCTGGCGGGGTCTTTCCGAAAAACTGTTTTTT | CASSWRGLSEKLFF | few | . | TRBJ1-4 | 14 | TRBV7-6
TGTGCCAGCAGGTACCGACAGGGCCACCAAGAGACCCAGTACTTC | CASRYRQGHQETQYF | . | TRBD1 | TRBJ2-5 | 15 | TRBV6-6
TGTGCCAGCAGCAATAGCGGATCCTACGAGCAGTACTTC | CASSNSGSYEQYF | . | . | TRBJ2-7 | 13 | TRBV9
TGTGCCAGCAGCTTGGACAGGGGCGTAGGAACTGAAGCTTTCTTT | CASSLDRGVGTEAFF | . | TRBD1 | TRBJ1-1 | 15 | TRBV5-4
TGTGCCAGCAGCTTGGACCGACAGGGGATCTCCTACAATGAGCAGTTCTTC | CASSLDRQGISYNEQFF | . | TRBD1 | TRBJ2-1 | 17 | TRBV11-2
TGCGCCAGCAGCTCAACGGGGGGCTTCGAAAACACCATATATTTT | CASSSTGGFENTIYF | . | . | TRBJ1-3 | 15 | TRBV5-1
TGTGCCATCAGTGAGGGCCGGAACGCTGAAGCTTTCTTT | CAISEGRNAEAFF | . | . | TRBJ1-1 | 13 | TRBV10-3
TGCGCCAGCAGTCAATCCCGAGAGAGGGCTTGGCAGCCCCAGCATTTT | CASSQSRERAWQPQHF | once | . | TRBJ1-5 | 16 | TRBV23-1
TGCGCCAGCAGCCAAGATAACAGGGGGGTCGGCACTGAAGCTTTCTTT | CASSQDNRGVGTEAFF | . | TRBD1 | TRBJ1-1 | 16 | TRBV4-3
TGTGCCAGCAGCGGGGGGGGTAACTATGGCTACACCTTC | CASSGGGNYGYTF | . | . | TRBJ1-2 | 13 | TRBV9
TGTGCCAGCAGCCAATTAACAGGGAAGGTGGTTGAAGCTTTCTTT | CASSQLTGKVVEAFF | . | . | TRBJ1-1 | 15 | TRBV14
TGTGCCTGGAGTGTAATGGCAGGGGATAGCAATCAGCCCCAGCATTTT | CAWSVMAGDSNQPQHF | . | . | TRBJ1-5 | 16 | TRBV30
TGTGCCAGCAACCGGCTTGGGGGTGCGAGCTCCTACAATGAGCAGTTCTTC | CASNRLGGASSYNEQFF | . | . | TRBJ2-1 | 17 | TRBV27
TGCGCCAGCAGCTTGGCCGGTGCCGAGCAGTACTTC | CASSLAGAEQYF | . | . | TRBJ2-7 | 12 | TRBV5-1
TGTGCCAGCAGCTTAGGTGATAGCTACGAGCAGTACTTC | CASSLGDSYEQYF | . | . | TRBJ2-7 | 13 | TRBV7-9
TGTGCCATCAGTGGACAGGTCAATCAGCCCCAGCATTTT | CAISGQVNQPQHF | few | . | TRBJ1-5 | 13 | TRBV10-3
TGTGCCAGCAGGGGACAGGGAAATCAGCCCCAGCATTTT | CASRGQGNQPQHF | . | TRBD1 | TRBJ1-5 | 13 | TRBV6-4
TGTGCCAGCAGTCCACCTCGGGGGGGTAAGGAAAACATTCAGTACTTC | CASSPPRGGKENIQYF | few | TRBD2 | TRBJ2-4 | 16 | TRBV27
TGTGCCACCAGCAGAGTAACAGGGCCGTCTTCATTCGAGCAGTACTTC | CATSRVTGPSSFEQYF | . | . | TRBJ2-7 | 16 | TRBV15
TGTGCCTGGAGTAGTGGCCGACTAGCAAAGGCGCAAGGCGCGAATGAGCAGTTCTTC | CAWSSGRLAKAQGANEQFF | . | TRBD2 | TRBJ2-1 | 19 | TRBV30
TGTGCCAGCAGCCAGCTAGCGGGGGGCACAGATACGCAGTATTTT | CASSQLAGGTDTQYF | . | TRBD2 | TRBJ2-3 | 15 | TRBV4-2
TGCGCCAGCAGCTTCCCAAGCAACTCTGGGGCCAACGTCCTGACTTTC | CASSFPSNSGANVLTF | . | . | TRBJ2-6 | 16 | TRBV5-1
TGTGCCAGCAGGGTGGCTGAGGGCTCCTACGAGCAGTACTTC | CASRVAEGSYEQYF | . | . | TRBJ2-7 | 14 | TRBV4-2
TGTGCCAGCAGCCTTTTTGGCGGAAACACCATATATTTT | CASSLFGGNTIYF | . | . | TRBJ1-3 | 13 | TRBV7-9
TGTGCCACCAGACCGAAAAGCGGGAGAGGCAACGAGCAGTACTTC | CATRPKSGRGNEQYF | few | TRBD2 | TRBJ2-7 | 15 | TRBV5-4
TGTGCCAGCAGCTATACGACAGGTCAAGAGACCCAGTACTTC | CASSYTTGQETQYF | . | . | TRBJ2-5 | 14 | TRBV7-9
TGTGCCAGCAGTGCCCTTAGGAGTAATGAAAAACTGTTTTTT | CASSALRSNEKLFF | . | . | TRBJ1-4 | 14 | TRBV2
TGTGCCAGCAGTTCAGGAAGCGGCTACGAGCAGTACTTC | CASSSGSGYEQYF | . | . | TRBJ2-7 | 13 | TRBV27
TGTGCCACCAACTCCGGGACAGGGACCTACGAGCAGTACTTC | CATNSGTGTYEQYF | . | TRBD1 | TRBJ2-7 | 14 | TRBV27
TGTGCCTGGACCAACCCGGGACTAGCGAGGGGGTTTGAGCAGTTCTTC | CAWTNPGLARGFEQFF | . | TRBD2 | TRBJ2-1 | 16 | TRBV30
TGTGCCAGCTCGCGAGCCGGGACTTCCTTGGACGGGGAGCTGTTTTTT | CASSRAGTSLDGELFF | . | . | TRBJ2-2 | 16 | TRBV18
TGTGCCAGCAGCGCGGAGGGACAAAGCTCCTACGAGCAGTACTTC | CASSAEGQSSYEQYF | . | . | TRBJ2-7 | 15 | TRBV9
TGTGCCAGCTCACCACAAAGAGGAGGTGAGCAGTTCTTC | CASSPQRGGEQFF | few | . | TRBJ2-1 | 13 | TRBV18
TGTGCCAGCAGACAGGTCACTATTCCCCAGCATTTT | CASRQVTIPQHF | . | . | TRBJ1-5 | 12 | TRBV6-5
TGTGCCAGCTCACCACGCACGGCAGAAGCTTTCTTT | CASSPRTAEAFF | few | . | TRBJ1-1 | 12 | TRBV18
TGTGCCAGCAGCTCGACGGCAGCTCTAAGGGGTGAGCAGTACTTC | CASSSTAALRGEQYF | . | . | TRBJ2-7 | 15 | TRBV7-9
TGTGCCAGTTTTGGGACAGGGTCCTACGAGCAGTACTTC | CASFGTGSYEQYF | . | TRBD1 | TRBJ2-7 | 13 | TRBV19
TGCAGCGTCAGGGTGGTTGGCGGGGAGCTGTTTTTT | CSVRVVGGELFF | few | . | TRBJ2-2 | 12 | TRBV29-1
TGTGCCAGCAGCCAGGGGGCAGTTAGCACAGATACGCAGTATTTT | CASSQGAVSTDTQYF | once | TRBD1 | TRBJ2-3 | 15 | TRBV7-3
TGTGCCAGCATCCCTTTCGGGGGGGCAGATACGCAGTATTTT | CASIPFGGADTQYF | . | TRBD2 | TRBJ2-3 | 14 | TRBV28
TGTGCCAGCAGCTTTAGCCCGGGACCCCAGCATTTT | CASSFSPGPQHF | . | . | TRBJ1-5 | 12 | TRBV7-2
TGTGCCATCAGTGAGCGAGGCAGGGTAGTTGGTCAGTTCTTC | CAISERGRVVGQFF | few | . | TRBJ2-1 | 14 | TRBV10-3
TGTGCCAGCAGCGTAGGACTAGCGGGAGGCTCCTACGAGCAGTACTTC | CASSVGLAGGSYEQYF | . | TRBD2 | TRBJ2-7 | 16 | TRBV9